The present entry profiles one T cell receptor (beta chain) with its context. Germline V CDR1 and CDR2: SGHTA, FQGNSA. This CDR3 spans 14 amino acids. V shed 1 base and J shed 5 bases, with 11 bases lying between them. This entry belongs to a study of blood T cell repertoires in COVID-19. Study-level information: Italy, Spain and the United States were the sources of the convalescent and acute COVID-19 samples. Sample material is recorded as cDNA or gDNA derived from T cells, B-cell-depleted T cells, or PBMCs.

In the source study's methods: Using reference gene primer amplification, nucleated cell counts were estimated. TCRdb's copy holds only in-frame clones and misses some; the assay was immunoSEQ multiplex PCR. The DNA gave D and trimming, while V, J and clone size come from that table. Among approximately 160,000 clones listed, about 86% were seen once. The chain links TRBV7-2 to TRBJ1-2, with D possibly TRBD1 on 5 matching bases. Sequenced sample: peripheral blood. This receptor was identified in a man between 45 and 60 years old with active or convalescent COVID-19. CDR3: CASSLGPGQYGYTF. The CDR3 DNA sequence: TGTGCCAGCAGCTTAGGTCCAGGGCAATATGGCTACACCTTC.